These 11 T cell receptor beta chains were all obtained from the same sample, sequenced in a study of blood T cell repertoires in COVID-19. The protocol was immunoSEQ multiplex PCR, while the TCRdb copy is restricted to in-frame clones and leaves out a portion. The sample carries roughly 110,000 clones, approximately 81% recorded once. Sequenced material: peripheral blood. Receptors were obtained from a human donor in a cohort sampled during active COVID-19.

Points on this clone: Other DNA sequences in the same sample also yield this CDR3. The chain is built from TRBV7-2 and TRBJ2-7, with 7 bases aligning to TRBD1. The CDR3 is 15 amino acids. J lost 2 bases, V lost 5 bases, and 9 bases had no gene match. Germline CDR1 reads SGHTA; CDR2 reads FQGNSA. The CDR3 DNA reads TGTGCCAGCAGCCCGAGGACAGGTAGCCCCTACGAGCAGTACTTC. Translation: CASSPRTGSPYEQYF.

The V and J genes are TRBV27 and TRBJ2-1; D perhaps matches TRBD2 (5 bases). Germline lookup yields CDR1 MNHEY and CDR2 SMNVEV (reference sequence). V was cut by 4 bases and J by 0 bases, with 13 bases left in between. CDR3 length: 16 residues. CDR3 nucleotides: TGTGCCAGCAGTTCCCGCCGGGGTAGCTCCTACAATGAGCAGTTCTTC. This codes for CASSSRRGSSYNEQFF.

The genes are TRBV11-2 and TRBJ2-3, with 9 bases lining up with TRBD1. The V gene's germline CDR1 is SGHAT and CDR2 FQNNGV. The CDR3 sequence is 16 residues long. Trimming removed 5 bases from V and 3 bases from J; junction bases left unmatched: 9. CDR3 loop: CASSPADRGSTDTQYF. The CDR3 DNA is TGTGCCAGCAGCCCCGCGGACAGGGGAAGTACAGATACGCAGTATTTT.

This rearrangement joins TRBV5-6 to TRBJ2-2; possible D gene TRBD2, 6 bases. Trimming pared 0 bases from V and 4 bases from J, leaving 13 bases between. Looked up from germline, CDR1 is SGHDT and CDR2 is YYEEEE. The CDR3 has 16 residues. In DNA, the CDR3 is TGTGCCAGCAGCTTGGTGGGGGGACCTTCCACCGGGGAGCTGTTTTTT. Its protein is CASSLVGGPSTGELFF.

The chain employs TRBV4-2 and TRBJ2-2; 11 nucleotides agree with TRBD2. The CDR3 runs 18 residues. Germline CDR1 reads LGHNA; CDR2 reads YNFKEQ. With V trimmed by 4 bases and J by 2 bases, 9 bases remained unmatched. CDR3 protein: CASSRLQLAGANTGELFF. The CDR3 DNA reads as TGTGCCAGCAGCCGGCTACAACTAGCGGGGGCCAACACCGGGGAGCTGTTTTTT.

The chain recombines TRBV11-2 with TRBJ2-7; TRBD1 is a possible D gene (6 bases). Looked up from germline, CDR1 is SGHAT and CDR2 is FQNNGV. This CDR3 comprises 16 residues. The V and J ends lost 5 bases and 3 bases respectively, with 20 bases between them. CDR3 region: CASSLDGAGAFYEQYF. In nucleotides, the CDR3 is TGTGCCAGCAGCCTGGACGGGGCAGGGGCCTTCTACGAGCAGTACTTC.

The V call is TRBV4-1, the J call TRBJ1-6; D is possibly TRBD1 (5 bases). CDR1 and CDR2 from the germline V gene are MGHRA and YSYEKL. The CDR3 loop spans 16 amino acids. Trimming shortened V by 1 base and J by 1 base, and 8 bases separated the two germline ends. CDR3 region: CASSQVGGSYNSPLHF. DNA of the CDR3: TGCGCCAGCAGCCAAGTGGGGGGTTCCTATAATTCACCCCTCCACTTT.

This sequence joins TRBV6-6 and TRBJ1-1; D uncertain. The V gene's germline CDR1 is MNHNY and CDR2 SVGAGI (reference sequence). V was clipped by 2 bases and J by 1 base, with 8 bases between them. This CDR3 has 14 amino acids. The CDR3 loop is CASSYDNPNTEAFF. The CDR3 bases are TGTGCCAGCAGTTACGACAACCCGAACACTGAAGCTTTCTTT.

The rearrangement joins TRBV7-2 to TRBJ2-1, with 9 bases matching TRBD2. The CDR3 is 16 amino acids. Germline trimming cut 5 bases from V and 4 bases from J; bases unmatched to any gene: 9. Germline V gene sequence: CDR1 SGHTA, CDR2 FQGNSA. CDR3 region: CASSPGVSGGYNEQFF. Written as DNA, the CDR3 is TGTGCCAGCAGCCCCGGGGTAAGCGGGGGGTACAATGAGCAGTTCTTC.

CDR3 DNA: TGTGCCAGTAGTCCCCGCCAGGTAGGCAGGGAAGCTTTCTTT. Its translation is CASSPRQVGREAFF. This chain connects TRBV19 to TRBJ1-1, with unresolved D. The CDR3 totals 14 residues. Germline CDR1 LNHDA, CDR2 SQIVND (reference sequence). V was clipped by 5 bases and J by 8 bases, with 18 bases between them.

This clone was picked up one time. The J gene is TRBJ1-4, the V gene TRBV28; TRBD1 matches 8 bases. The junction had 11 bases not matched to a gene; V was cut back by 7 bases and J by 7 bases. CDR3 length: 15 residues. CDR1 is MDHEN and CDR2 is SYDVKM in the germline V gene. CDR3 residues: CASTRGQGGAEKLFF. The CDR3 DNA reads as TGTGCCAGCACCAGGGGGCAGGGCGGCGCTGAAAAACTGTTTTTT. The full variable domain, in which reference TRBV28 and TRBJ1-4 provide the parts outside the CDR3, is DVKVTQSSRYLVKRTGEKVFLECVQDMDHENMFWYRQDPGLGLRLIYFSYDVKMKEKGDIPEGYSVSREKKERFSLILESASTNQTSMYLCASTRGQGGAEKLFFGSGTQLSVL.